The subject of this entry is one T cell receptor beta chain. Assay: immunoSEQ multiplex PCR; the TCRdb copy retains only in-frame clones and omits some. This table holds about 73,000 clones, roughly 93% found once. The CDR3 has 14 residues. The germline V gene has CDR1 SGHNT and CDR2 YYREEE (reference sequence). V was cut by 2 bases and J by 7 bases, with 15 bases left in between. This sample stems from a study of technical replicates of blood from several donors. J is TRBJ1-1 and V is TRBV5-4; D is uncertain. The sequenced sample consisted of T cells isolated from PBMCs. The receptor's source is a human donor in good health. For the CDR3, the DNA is TGTGCCAGCAGCTTCTCAAGGGAAGCGGGTGAAGCTTTCTTT. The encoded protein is CASSFSREAGEAFF.